The T cell receptor beta chain under discussion was sequenced for a study of blood T cell repertoires in COVID-19. Study context: Sites in the United States, Italy and Spain provided acute and convalescent COVID-19 samples. From T cells, B-cell-depleted T cells, or PBMCs came the material, which was cDNA or gDNA.

Trimming cost V 9 bases and J 1 base; bases outside gene matches: 15. This CDR3 is 17 amino acids long. The germline gives CDR1 MNHEY, CDR2 SMNVEV (reference sequence). The table lists this clone with a few counts. Original analysis: Estimates of nucleated cell counts were drawn from the amplification of reference gene primers. Data came from immunoSEQ multiplex PCR; TCRdb stores just in-frame clones and leaves some out. D and trimming were read from the DNA, whereas the V and J calls and clone size are those reported in that table. This table holds 310,000 or so clones, roughly 83% found once. The sample was peripheral blood. V usage is TRBV27 and J usage is TRBJ1-1, with 9 bases matching TRBD1. This clonotype was obtained from a woman between 50 and 59 years old with acute or convalescent COVID-19. Here the CDR3 DNA reads TGTGCCAGTCTACCGTCCCCTTACAGGGGGCAGAACACTGAAGCTTTCTTT. This gives the protein CASLPSPYRGQNTEAFF.